The present TCR beta chain was sequenced within a study of PD-1 blockade in classical Hodgkin lymphoma. Findings and limits, study-wide: Baseline diversity was lower in partial responders and progressors than complete responders. TCR diversity rose significantly by C4D1 in CD4+ but not CD8+ cells.

Regarding this clone: Its antigen is not known.

Germline V gene sequence: CDR1 GTSNPN, CDR2 SVGIG (reference sequence). The ends were cut back, 3 bases at V and 0 bases at J, with 2 bases in the middle. This CDR3 comprises 11 residues. The assay was immunoSEQ multiplex PCR, and TCRdb's table has in-frame clones only and misses some. Of around 7,400 clones listed, roughly 85% are singletons. Time point given: cycle 4 day 1 (C4D1), after more than 5 weeks of nivolumab. Relapses following autologous stem cell transplantation were seen in all patients, with brentuximab vedotin exposure varying. This material consisted of peripheral blood mononuclear cells (PBMCs), taken before the fourth cycle of nivolumab. The chain joins TRBV30 to TRBJ1-1; no clear D. The receptor was isolated from a human donor with classical Hodgkin lymphoma. The CDR3 DNA is TGTGCCTGGAGCTTGAACACTGAAGCTTTCTTT. This codes for CAWSLNTEAFF.